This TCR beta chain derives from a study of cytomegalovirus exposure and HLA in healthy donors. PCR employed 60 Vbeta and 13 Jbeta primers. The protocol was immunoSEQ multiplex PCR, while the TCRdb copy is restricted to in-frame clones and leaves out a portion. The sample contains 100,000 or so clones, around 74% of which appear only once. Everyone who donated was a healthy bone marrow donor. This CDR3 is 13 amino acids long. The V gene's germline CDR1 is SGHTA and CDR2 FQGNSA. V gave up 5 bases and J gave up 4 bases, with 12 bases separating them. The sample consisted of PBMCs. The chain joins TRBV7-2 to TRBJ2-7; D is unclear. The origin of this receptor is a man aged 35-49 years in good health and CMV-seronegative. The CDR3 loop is CASSPQYNYEQYF. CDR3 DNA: TGTGCCAGCAGCCCCCAGTACAATTACGAGCAGTACTTC.